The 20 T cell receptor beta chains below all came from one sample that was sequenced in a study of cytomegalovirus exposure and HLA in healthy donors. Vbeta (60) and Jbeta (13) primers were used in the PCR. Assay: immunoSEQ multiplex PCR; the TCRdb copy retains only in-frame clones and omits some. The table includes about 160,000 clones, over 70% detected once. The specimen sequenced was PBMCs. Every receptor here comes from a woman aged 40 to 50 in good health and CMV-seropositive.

The CDR3 DNA follows: TGTGCCAGCAGCCAAGAGTCAGGACAACGGGGGAATGAAAAACTGTTTTTT. It yields the protein CASSQESGQRGNEKLFF. The chain recombines TRBV4-2 with TRBJ1-4; possibly TRBD1 for D (5 bases). Germline-derived CDR1 and CDR2 are LGHNA and YNFKEQ. V lost 0 bases to trimming and J lost 5 bases, with 16 bases between them. The CDR3 spans 17 residues.

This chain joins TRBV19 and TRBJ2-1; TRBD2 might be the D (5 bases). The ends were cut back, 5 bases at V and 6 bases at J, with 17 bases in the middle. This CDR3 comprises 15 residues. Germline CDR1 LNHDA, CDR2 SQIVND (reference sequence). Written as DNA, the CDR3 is TGTGCCAGTAGTTTCCTGTCCTCGGCGGGCAATGAGCAGTTCTTC. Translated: CASSFLSSAGNEQFF.

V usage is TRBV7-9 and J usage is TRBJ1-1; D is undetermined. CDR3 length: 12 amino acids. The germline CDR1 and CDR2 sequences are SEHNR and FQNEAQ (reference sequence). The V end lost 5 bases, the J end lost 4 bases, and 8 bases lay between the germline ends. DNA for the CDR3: TGTGCCAGCAGCAGGAGAAGCACTGAAGCTTTCTTT. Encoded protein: CASSRRSTEAFF.

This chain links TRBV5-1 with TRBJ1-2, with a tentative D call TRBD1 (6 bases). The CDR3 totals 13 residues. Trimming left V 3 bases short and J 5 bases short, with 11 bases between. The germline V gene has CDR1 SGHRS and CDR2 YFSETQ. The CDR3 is CASSSLTGYGYTF. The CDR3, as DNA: TGCGCCAGCAGCTCACTAACAGGGTATGGCTACACCTTC.

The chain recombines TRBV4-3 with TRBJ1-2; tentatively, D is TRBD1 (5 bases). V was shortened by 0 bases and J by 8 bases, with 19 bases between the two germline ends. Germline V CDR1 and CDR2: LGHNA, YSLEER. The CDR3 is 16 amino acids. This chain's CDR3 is CASSQDLTQGLIGYTF. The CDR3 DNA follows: TGCGCCAGCAGCCAAGATCTGACCCAGGGACTTATAGGCTACACCTTC.

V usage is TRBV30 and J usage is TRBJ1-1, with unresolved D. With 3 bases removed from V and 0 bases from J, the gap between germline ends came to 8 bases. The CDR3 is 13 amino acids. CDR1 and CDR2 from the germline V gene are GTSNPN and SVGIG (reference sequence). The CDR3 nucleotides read TGTGCCTGGAGCGAACAGCTGAACACTGAAGCTTTCTTT. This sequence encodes CAWSEQLNTEAFF.

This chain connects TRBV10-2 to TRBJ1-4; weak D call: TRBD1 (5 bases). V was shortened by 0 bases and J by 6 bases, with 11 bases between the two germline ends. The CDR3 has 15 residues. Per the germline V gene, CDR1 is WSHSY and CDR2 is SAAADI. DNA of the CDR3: TGCGCCAGCAGTGAGTCGGGGAACAGGCATGAAAAACTGTTTTTT. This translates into CASSESGNRHEKLFF.

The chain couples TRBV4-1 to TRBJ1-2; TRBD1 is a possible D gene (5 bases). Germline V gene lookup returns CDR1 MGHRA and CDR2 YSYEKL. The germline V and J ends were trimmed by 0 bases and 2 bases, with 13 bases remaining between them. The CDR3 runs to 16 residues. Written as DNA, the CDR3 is TGCGCCAGCAGCCAAGATGGAACAGGCGACAACTATGGCTACACCTTC. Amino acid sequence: CASSQDGTGDNYGYTF.

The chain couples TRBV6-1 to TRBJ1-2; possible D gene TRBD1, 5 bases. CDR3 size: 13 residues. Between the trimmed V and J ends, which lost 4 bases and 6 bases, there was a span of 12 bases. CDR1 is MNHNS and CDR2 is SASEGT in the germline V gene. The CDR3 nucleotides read TGTGCCAGCAGTGGAGGACACCGACATGGCTACACCTTC. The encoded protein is CASSGGHRHGYTF.

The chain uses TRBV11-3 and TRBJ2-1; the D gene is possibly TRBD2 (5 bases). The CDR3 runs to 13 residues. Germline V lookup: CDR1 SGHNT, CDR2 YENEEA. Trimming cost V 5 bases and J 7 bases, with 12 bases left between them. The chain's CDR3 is CASSNPPGNEQFF. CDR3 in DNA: TGTGCCAGCAGCAACCCGCCGGGGAATGAGCAGTTCTTC. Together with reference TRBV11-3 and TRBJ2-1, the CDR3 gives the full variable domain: EAGVVQSPRYKIIEKKQPVAFWCNPISGHNTLYWYLQNLGQGPELLIRYENEEAVDDSQLPKDRFSAERLKGVDSTLKIQPAELGDSAVYLCASSNPPGNEQFFGPGTRLTVL.

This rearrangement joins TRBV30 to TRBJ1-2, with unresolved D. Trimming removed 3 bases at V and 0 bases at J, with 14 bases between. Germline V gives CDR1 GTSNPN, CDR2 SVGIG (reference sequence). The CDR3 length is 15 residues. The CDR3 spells CAWSDPPGANYGYTF. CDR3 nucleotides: TGTGCCTGGAGCGACCCTCCGGGAGCTAACTATGGCTACACCTTC.

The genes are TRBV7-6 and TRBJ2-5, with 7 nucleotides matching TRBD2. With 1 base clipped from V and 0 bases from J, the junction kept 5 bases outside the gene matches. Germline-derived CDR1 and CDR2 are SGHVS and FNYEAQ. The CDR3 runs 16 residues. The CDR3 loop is CASSLVASGDQETQYF. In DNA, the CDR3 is TGTGCCAGCAGCTTAGTGGCTAGCGGTGACCAAGAGACCCAGTACTTC.

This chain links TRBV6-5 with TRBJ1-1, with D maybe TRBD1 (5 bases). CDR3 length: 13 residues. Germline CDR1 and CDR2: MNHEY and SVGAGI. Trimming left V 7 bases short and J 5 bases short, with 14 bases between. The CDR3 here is CASTPDGGTEAFF. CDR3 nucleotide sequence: TGTGCCAGCACCCCAGATGGGGGGACTGAAGCTTTCTTT.

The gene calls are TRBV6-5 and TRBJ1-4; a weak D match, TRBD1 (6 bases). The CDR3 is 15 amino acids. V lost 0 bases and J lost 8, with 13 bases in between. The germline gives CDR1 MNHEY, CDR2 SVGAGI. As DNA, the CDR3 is TGTGCCAGCAGTTACTCAAAGGACAGTGGAGAAAAACTGTTTTTT. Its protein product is CASSYSKDSGEKLFF.

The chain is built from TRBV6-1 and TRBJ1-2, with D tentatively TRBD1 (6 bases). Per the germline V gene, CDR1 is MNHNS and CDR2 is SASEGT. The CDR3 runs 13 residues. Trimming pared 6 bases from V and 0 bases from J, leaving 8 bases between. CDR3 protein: CASRRGSNYGYTF. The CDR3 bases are TGTGCCAGCAGGAGGGGGTCTAACTATGGCTACACCTTC.

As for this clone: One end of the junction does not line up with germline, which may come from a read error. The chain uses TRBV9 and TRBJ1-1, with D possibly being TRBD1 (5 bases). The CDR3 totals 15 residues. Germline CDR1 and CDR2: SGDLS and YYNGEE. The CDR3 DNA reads TGTGTCAGCAGCGTAGTTGCAGGGCCGGACACTGAAGCTTTCTTT. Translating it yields CVSSVVAGPDTEAFF.

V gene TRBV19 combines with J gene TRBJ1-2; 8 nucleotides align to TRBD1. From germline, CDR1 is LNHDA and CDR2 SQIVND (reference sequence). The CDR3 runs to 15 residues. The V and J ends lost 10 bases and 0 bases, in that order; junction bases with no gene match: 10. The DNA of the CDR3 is TGTGCCACATGGACAGGGCCACCACCTAACTATGGCTACACCTTC. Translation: CATWTGPPPNYGYTF.

CDR3 coding DNA: TGTGCCAGCAGTAAGGACGGACAGGGTAATGAAAAACTGTTTTTT. As protein: CASSKDGQGNEKLFF. The chain joins TRBV2 to TRBJ1-4; TRBD1 matches 8 bases. The CDR3 sequence is 15 residues long. Germline V gives CDR1 SNHLY, CDR2 FYNNEI. Trimming removed 5 bases from V and 4 bases from J; junction bases left unmatched: 6. The entire variable domain, with the rest obtained from reference TRBV2 and TRBJ1-4, is as follows: EPEVTQTPSHQVTQMGQEVILRCVPISNHLYFYWYRQILGQKVEFLVSFYNNEISEKSEIFDDQFSVERPDGSNFTLKIRSTKLEDSAMYFCASSKDGQGNEKLFFGSGTQLSVL.

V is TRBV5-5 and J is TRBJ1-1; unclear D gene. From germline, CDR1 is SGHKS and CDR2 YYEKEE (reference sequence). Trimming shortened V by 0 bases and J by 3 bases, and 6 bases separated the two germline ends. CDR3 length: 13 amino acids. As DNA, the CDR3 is TGTGCCAGCAGCTTGGACGGTGACACTGAAGCTTTCTTT. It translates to CASSLDGDTEAFF.

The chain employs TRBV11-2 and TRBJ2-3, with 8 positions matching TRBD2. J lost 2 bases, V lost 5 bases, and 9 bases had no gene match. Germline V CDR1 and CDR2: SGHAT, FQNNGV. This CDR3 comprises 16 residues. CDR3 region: CASSPGGGRPTDTQYF. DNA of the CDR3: TGTGCCAGCAGCCCCGGGGGGGGGCGCCCCACAGATACGCAGTATTTT.